A selection of T cell receptor beta chains follows, all from one sample in a study of T cell responses to AZD1222 COVID-19 vaccine. Profiled with immunoSEQ multiplex PCR; TCRdb holds only in-frame clones, not every one. The sample records more than 75,000 clones, over 75% being singletons. The sequencing here drew on peripheral blood, taken 28 days after the second AZD1222 dose. These receptors all come from an adult who received the AZD1222 COVID-19 vaccine. Each CDR3 is given with its conserved first and last residue. The D gene is left open where the match is weak. Where a row states a size, it is once, few, many or the class of an expanded clone; other rows omit it.

d_call	cdr3_length	v_call	clone_size	j_call	cdr3_aa	cdr3_nt
NA	14	TRBV29-1	NA	TRBJ1-5	CSVETGGKDQPQHF	TGCAGCGTTGAGACGGGGGGTAAGGATCAGCCCCAGCATTTT
NA	17	TRBV9	NA	TRBJ1-2	CASSVASAPLANYGYTF	TGTGCCAGCAGCGTAGCTTCAGCTCCCTTAGCTAACTATGGCTACACCTTC
NA	13	TRBV21-1	NA	TRBJ1-5	CASRRQSNQPQHF	TGTGCCAGCAGGAGACAGAGTAATCAGCCCCAGCATTTT
NA	15	TRBV10-3	few	TRBJ1-1	CAISESATLGTEAFF	TGTGCCATCAGTGAGTCGGCAACCCTGGGGACTGAAGCTTTCTTT
NA	16	TRBV5-1	NA	TRBJ2-5	CASSSLQASPQETQYF	TGCGCCAGCAGCTCGTTACAAGCCAGCCCACAAGAGACCCAGTACTTC
TRBD1	13	TRBV7-9	NA	TRBJ2-5	CASSFGQGLSGYF	TGTGCCAGCAGCTTCGGACAGGGCCTAAGCGGGTACTTC
NA	14	TRBV5-4	NA	TRBJ1-2	CASTYVGGLYGYTF	TGTGCCAGCACCTACGTCGGGGGCCTGTATGGCTACACCTTC
NA	13	TRBV19	NA	TRBJ1-2	CASSIEANYGYTF	TGTGCCAGTAGTATCGAGGCGAACTATGGCTACACCTTC
NA	14	TRBV9	NA	TRBJ2-1	CASSAGRSYNEQFF	TGTGCCAGCAGCGCGGGGAGGTCCTACAATGAGCAGTTCTTC
NA	13	TRBV19	NA	TRBJ2-5	CASSITGQETQYF	TGTGCCAGTAGTATTACGGGCCAAGAGACCCAGTACTTC
TRBD1	16	TRBV4-3	few	TRBJ1-2	CASSQETGQNNYGYTF	TGCGCCAGCAGCCAAGAGACAGGGCAAAATAACTATGGCTACACCTTC